This paragraph covers one T cell receptor beta chain sequence. This record belongs to a study of blood T cell repertoires in COVID-19. Here immunoSEQ multiplex PCR was the method, and the copy in TCRdb shows in-frame clones only, minus some. In the table there are approximately 240,000 clones, 86% of which are singletons. Germline trimming cut 4 bases from V and 4 bases from J; bases unmatched to any gene: 10. The CDR3 runs 16 residues. In germline, CDR1 is SGHRS, CDR2 YFSETQ. Material: PBMCs or T cells enriched from blood (not recorded which). J is TRBJ2-7 and V is TRBV5-1; 11 bases are shared with TRBD1. This clonotype originated in a woman in her forties or fifties in a cohort exposed to, infected with or recovered from COVID-19 (not recorded which). As DNA, the CDR3 is TGCGCCAGCAGCCCCCCCGGACAGGGGGCCGGTTACGAGCAGTACTTC. Its protein product is CASSPPGQGAGYEQYF.